This T cell receptor beta chain was obtained from a study of blood T cell repertoires in COVID-19 (dated by TCRdb to 2018 to 2021). Concerning the study at large: Samples from collaborators originated in the United States, Italy and Spain and spanned both the acute and convalescent phases of COVID-19. The repertoires were released in a freely available public database meant as a resource for research on the immune response to SARS-CoV-2. Nearly every sample came with metadata listing a de-identified subject ID, COVID-19 status, age in years and sex. The prospective study material was composed of cDNA or gDNA derived from T cells, B-cell-depleted T cells, or PBMCs. Where HLA class I and class II types were available, the types were taken from metadata supplied by the sample provider, not from assay-based typing. The samples were drawn from two sources: the first 160 participants of the ongoing ImmuneRACE study, and about 1,300 subjects contributed by 6 global collaborators. The dataset comprised deeply sampled blood TCRbeta repertoires from subjects exposed to, actively infected with, or recovered from COVID-19. Study-wide conclusions, independent of this receptor: The amount of clinical and demographic metadata varied by source and participant and was provided uncurated.

To note about this clone: No cognate antigen has been identified for it. Within one base of it there is no much larger clone, and no base qualities were kept.

Collaborating institutions collected whole blood in K2EDTA tubes following their own protocols. For TCRbeta analysis, collaborators shipped samples in one of three forms: frozen whole blood, isolated PBMCs, or DNA extracted from either of those sample types. TCRbeta CDR3 regions were amplified from genomic DNA by means of the immunoSEQ Assay, a bias-controlled multiplex PCR. In the paper's pipeline: Nucleated cell counts per sample were estimated from amplification of reference gene primers within the assay. To quantify the absolute abundance of each unique TCRbeta CDR3 rearrangement, sequence reads were collapsed and filtered. For each sample, productive Simpson clonality was calculated as the square root of Simpson's diversity index across productive rearrangements. TCRdb took this table from immuneACCESS and kept in-frame rearrangements with V and J called. Such tables lack part of the clones; where checked against another copy, unresolved V genes explain under half of the gap, and the rest is unexplained. V, J and clone size derive from that table, while D and trimming were established from the DNA sequence. The sample yields about 190,000 clones; 89% were counted once. In total, the top ten clones hold approximately 6.7% of the sample.

The germline V gene (reference sequence) specifies LNHDA as CDR1 and SQIVND as CDR2. Including cysteine and phenylalanine, the CDR3 has 15 amino acids. The CDR3 DNA has 45 bases and is translated from base 1. V sheds 4 bases and J sheds 7 bases, leaving 17 bases between their ends. The source is a man aged 40-50 years with acute or convalescent COVID-19. The chain is assembled from TRBV19 and TRBJ1-5; a tentative D match to TRBD1 spans 6 bases. Sequences were obtained from peripheral blood. The nucleotide sequence is given as TGTGCCAGTAGTACCCTCGGGGGGGGCGGGCAGCCCCAGCATTTT. It is translated as CASSTLGGGGQPQHF.